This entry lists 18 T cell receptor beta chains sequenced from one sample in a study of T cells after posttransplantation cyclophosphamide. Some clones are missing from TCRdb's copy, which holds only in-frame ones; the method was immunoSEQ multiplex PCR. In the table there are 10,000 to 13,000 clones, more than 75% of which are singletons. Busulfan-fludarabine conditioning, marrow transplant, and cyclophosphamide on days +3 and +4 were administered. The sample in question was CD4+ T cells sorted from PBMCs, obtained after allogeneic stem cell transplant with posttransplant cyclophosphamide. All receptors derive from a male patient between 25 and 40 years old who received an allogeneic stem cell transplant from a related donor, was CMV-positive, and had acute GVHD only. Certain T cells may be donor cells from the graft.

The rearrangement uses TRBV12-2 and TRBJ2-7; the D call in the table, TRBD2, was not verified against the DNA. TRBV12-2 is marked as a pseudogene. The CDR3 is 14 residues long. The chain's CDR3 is CASRLEDGEYEQYF. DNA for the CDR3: TGTGCAAGTCGCTTAGAGGACGGGGAATACGAGCAGTACTTC.

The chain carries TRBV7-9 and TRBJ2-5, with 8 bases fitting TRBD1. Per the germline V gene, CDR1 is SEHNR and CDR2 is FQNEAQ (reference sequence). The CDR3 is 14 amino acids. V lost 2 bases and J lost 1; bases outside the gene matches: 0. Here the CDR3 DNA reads TGTGCCAGCAGCTTACAGGGGGCCCAAGAGACCCAGTACTTC. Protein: CASSLQGAQETQYF.

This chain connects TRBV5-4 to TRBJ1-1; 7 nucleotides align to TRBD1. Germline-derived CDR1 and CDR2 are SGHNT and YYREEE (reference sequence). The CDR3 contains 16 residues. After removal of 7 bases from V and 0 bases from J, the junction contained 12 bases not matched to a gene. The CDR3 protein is CASGTSPTGVNTEAFF. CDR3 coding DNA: TGTGCCAGCGGGACTTCTCCTACAGGGGTGAACACTGAAGCTTTCTTT.

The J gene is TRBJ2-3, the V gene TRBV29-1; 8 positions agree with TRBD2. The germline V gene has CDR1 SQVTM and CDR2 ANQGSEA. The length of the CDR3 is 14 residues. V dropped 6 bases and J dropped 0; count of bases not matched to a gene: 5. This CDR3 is CSVVPGGSTDTQYF. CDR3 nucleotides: TGCAGCGTGGTCCCGGGGGGGAGCACAGATACGCAGTATTTT.

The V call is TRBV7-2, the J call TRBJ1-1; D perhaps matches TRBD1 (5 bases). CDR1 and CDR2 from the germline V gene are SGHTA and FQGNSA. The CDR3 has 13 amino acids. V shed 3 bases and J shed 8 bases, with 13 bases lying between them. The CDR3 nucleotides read TGTGCCAGCAGCTTCACCCCAGGGCACGAAGCTTTCTTT. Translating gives CASSFTPGHEAFF.

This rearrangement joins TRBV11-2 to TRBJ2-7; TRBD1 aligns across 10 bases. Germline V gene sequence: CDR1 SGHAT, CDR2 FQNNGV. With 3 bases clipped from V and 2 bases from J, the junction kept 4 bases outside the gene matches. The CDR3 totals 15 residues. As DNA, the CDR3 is TGTGCCAGCAGCTTCGCGGGACAGGGGACCTACGAGCAGTACTTC. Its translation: CASSFAGQGTYEQYF.

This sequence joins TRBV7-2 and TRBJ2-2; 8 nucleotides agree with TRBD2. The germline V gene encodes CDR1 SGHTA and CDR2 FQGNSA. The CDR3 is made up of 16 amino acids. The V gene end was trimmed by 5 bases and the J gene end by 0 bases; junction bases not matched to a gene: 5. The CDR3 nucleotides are TGTGCCAGCAGCCCGACTAGCGTTGCGAACACCGGGGAGCTGTTTTTT. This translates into CASSPTSVANTGELFF.

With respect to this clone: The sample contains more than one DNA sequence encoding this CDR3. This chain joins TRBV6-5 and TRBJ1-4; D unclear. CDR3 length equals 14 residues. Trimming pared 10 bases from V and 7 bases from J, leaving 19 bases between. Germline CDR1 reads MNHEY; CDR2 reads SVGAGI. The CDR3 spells CATGYIGGGEKLFF. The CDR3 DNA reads TGTGCCACCGGGTATATTGGAGGCGGTGAAAAACTGTTTTTT.

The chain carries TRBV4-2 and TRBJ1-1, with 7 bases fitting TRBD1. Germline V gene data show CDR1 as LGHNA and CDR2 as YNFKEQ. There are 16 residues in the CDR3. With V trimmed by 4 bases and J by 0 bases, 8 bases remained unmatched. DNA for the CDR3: TGTGCCAGCAGCCCGAGACAGGGACGAGTGAACACTGAAGCTTTCTTT. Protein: CASSPRQGRVNTEAFF.

The CDR3 DNA reads as TGTGCCAGCAGCCGAGGAGTGGGCAATCAGCCCCAGCATTTT. As protein: CASSRGVGNQPQHF. This chain joins TRBV27 and TRBJ1-5; unclear D gene. CDR1 and CDR2 from the germline V gene are MNHEY and SMNVEV (reference sequence). The ends were cut back, 6 bases at V and 2 bases at J, with 11 bases in the middle. There are 14 residues in the CDR3.

CDR3 residues: CASSGSGGASRDTQYF. In DNA, the CDR3 is TGTGCCAGCAGCGGTAGCGGGGGGGCCTCCAGGGATACGCAGTATTTT. The chain uses TRBV9 and TRBJ2-3; 11 bases are shared with TRBD2. Germline V gene lookup returns CDR1 SGDLS and CDR2 YYNGEE. The CDR3 totals 16 residues. J was trimmed by 6 bases and V by 3 bases; bases with no gene match: 9. Full variable domain (remainder filled in from reference TRBV9 and TRBJ2-3): DSGVTQTPKHLITATGQRVTLRCSPRSGDLSVYWYQQSLDQGLQFLIQYYNGEERAKGNILERFSAQQFPDLHSELNLSSLELGDSALYFCASSGSGGASRDTQYFGPGTRLTVL.

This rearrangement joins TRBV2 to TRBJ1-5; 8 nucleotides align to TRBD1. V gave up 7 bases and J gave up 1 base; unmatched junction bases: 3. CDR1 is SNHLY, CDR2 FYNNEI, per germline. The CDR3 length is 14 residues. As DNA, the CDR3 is TGTGCCAGCAACAACAGGGGGAGCAATCAGCCCCAGCATTTT. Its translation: CASNNRGSNQPQHF.

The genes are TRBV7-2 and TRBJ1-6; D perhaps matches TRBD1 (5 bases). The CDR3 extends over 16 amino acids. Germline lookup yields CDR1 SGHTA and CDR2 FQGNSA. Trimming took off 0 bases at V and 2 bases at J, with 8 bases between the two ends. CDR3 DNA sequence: TGTGCCAGCAGCTTAGCGAGGACAACCTATAATTCACCCCTCCACTTT. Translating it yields CASSLARTTYNSPLHF.

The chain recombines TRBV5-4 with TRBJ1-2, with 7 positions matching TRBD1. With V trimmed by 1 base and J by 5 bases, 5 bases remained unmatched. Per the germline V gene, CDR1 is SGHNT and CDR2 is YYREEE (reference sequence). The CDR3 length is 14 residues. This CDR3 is CASSLPNRGYGYTF. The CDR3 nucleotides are TGTGCCAGCAGCTTGCCCAACAGGGGATATGGCTACACCTTC.

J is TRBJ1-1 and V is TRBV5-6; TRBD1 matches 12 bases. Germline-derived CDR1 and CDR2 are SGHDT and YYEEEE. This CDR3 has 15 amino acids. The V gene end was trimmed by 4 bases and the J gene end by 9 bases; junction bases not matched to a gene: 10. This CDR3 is CASSKRGTGGKKAFF. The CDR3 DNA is TGTGCCAGCAGCAAAAGGGGGACAGGGGGCAAGAAAGCTTTCTTT.

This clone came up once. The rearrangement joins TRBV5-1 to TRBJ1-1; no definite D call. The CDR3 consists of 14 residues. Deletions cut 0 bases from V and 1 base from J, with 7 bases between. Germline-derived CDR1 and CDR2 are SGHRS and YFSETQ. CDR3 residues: CASSLAPPNTEAFF. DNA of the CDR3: TGCGCCAGCAGCTTGGCCCCTCCGAACACTGAAGCTTTCTTT.

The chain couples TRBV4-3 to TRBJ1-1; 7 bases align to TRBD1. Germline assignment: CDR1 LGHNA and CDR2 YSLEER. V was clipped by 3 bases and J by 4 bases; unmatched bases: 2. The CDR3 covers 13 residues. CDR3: CASSHTGATEAFF. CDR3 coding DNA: TGCGCCAGCAGCCACACAGGGGCCACTGAAGCTTTCTTT.

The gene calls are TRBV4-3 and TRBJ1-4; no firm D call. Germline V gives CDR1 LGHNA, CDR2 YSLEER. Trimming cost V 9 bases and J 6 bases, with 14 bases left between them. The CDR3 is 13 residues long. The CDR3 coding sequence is TGCGCCAGGCAAGAGGGATGTCATGAAAAACTGTTTTTT. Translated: CARQEGCHEKLFF.